This T cell receptor beta chain is from a study of T cell repertoires and HLA-DP antigens. Study-wide context: Alloreactive CD4+ T cells targeted HLA-DP on transduced HeLa.

The primer mix covered 54 TRBV segments and 13 TRBJ segments. Only in-frame clones appear in the TCRdb table, and some are missing; sequencing was by immunoSEQ multiplex PCR. Here the sample spans fewer than 75,000 clones, around 80% being singletons. CD4+ T cells, purified by negative selection, averaged approximately 98% purity. The CDR3 length is 14 residues. V shed 5 bases and J 4 bases; nucleotides not matched to a gene: 6. CDR1 and CDR2 from the germline V gene are SSHAT and FNYEAQ (reference sequence). As to this clone: Antigen: not known.

This chain joins TRBV7-7 and TRBJ2-5; 8 nucleotides align to TRBD2. The source is a man between 60 and 75 years old in good health and CMV-seronegative. The sequenced sample consisted of CD4+ T cells from PBMCs. CDR3 bases: TGTGCCAGCAGCCCGGGGGGGCAGGGAGAGACCCAGTACTTC. It specifies CASSPGGQGETQYF.